What follows is one T cell receptor beta chain and its context. The record originates from a study of control samples from healthy donors and cancer patients. This CDR3 is built from 15 residues. The germline V gene has CDR1 SGHRS and CDR2 YFSETQ. The V and J ends lost 3 bases and 0 bases respectively, with 10 bases between them. This table comes from immunoSEQ multiplex PCR, and its TCRdb copy is limited to in-frame clones, with some not included. In the table there are 85,000 to 90,000 clones, roughly 86% of which are singletons. The receptor's source is a man aged 25-45 years in good health. Source material: blood. The chain joins TRBV5-1 to TRBJ2-1, with D unresolved. Written as DNA, the CDR3 is TGCGCCAGCAGCTACGGTCGAGTCTCCTACAATGAGCAGTTCTTC. It codes for CASSYGRVSYNEQFF.